Listed below are T cell receptor beta chains from one sample, sequenced in a study of T-cell reconstitution after alpha-beta-depleted transplantation in children. TCRdb ran MiXCR on the PCR reads and lists one entry per CDR3 protein. The data contain 200,000 or so distinct CDR3 sequences, about 6.6% of them singletons. The specimen comprised PBMCs, sampled before TCRalphabeta/CD19-depleted stem cell transplant. The receptors stem from a boy between 2 and 10 years old with acute lymphoblastic leukemia, due to receive a stem cell transplant. Both conserved end residues are trimmed from each CDR3. The order of the fields is CDR3 protein, D gene, clone size, J gene, CDR3 length, V gene. D genes are given only for firm matches. Clone sizes are given selectively: once, few, many, or a class where the clone is expanded.

ASSRDGNTGELF - many TRBJ2-2 12 TRBV7-6
ASSLEDSGGSSGNTIY - few TRBJ1-3 16 TRBV5-5
SAPRGGGSPYEQY - many TRBJ2-7 13 TRBV20-1
ASSPGDPLAETQY - many TRBJ2-5 13 TRBV28
ASSHSRTNEKLF - many TRBJ1-4 12 TRBV7-7
ASSRQGSGANVLT TRBD1 many TRBJ2-6 13 TRBV2
ASSLRDGADTQY - many TRBJ2-3 12 TRBV3-1
SVWTGAGNEQF - many TRBJ2-1 11 TRBV29-1
ASTSIKSGRGKTQY TRBD2 few TRBJ2-5 14 TRBV28
SAPTGKSNQPQH TRBD1 few TRBJ1-5 12 TRBV20-1
SVAGGEVSGYT - many TRBJ1-2 11 TRBV29-1
ASSYGTFSDTQY - few TRBJ2-3 12 TRBV7-2
SARTNAGSRSYEQY - many TRBJ2-7 14 TRBV20-1
ASSPWSGSGEQY TRBD2 - TRBJ2-7 12 TRBV4-2
ASNSGNTEAF - - TRBJ1-1 10 TRBV27
SVNRVGSYEQY - many TRBJ2-7 11 TRBV29-1
AWETGNTEAF - many TRBJ1-1 10 TRBV30
ASSQGQLSEQF TRBD1 few TRBJ2-1 11 TRBV7-3
ASTPPGQTYEQY TRBD1 few TRBJ2-7 12 TRBV28
ASSFSSGTLTYEQY - many TRBJ2-7 14 TRBV27
ASSLGASFRETQY - - TRBJ2-5 13 TRBV7-6
AISPGTGNTEAF TRBD1 many TRBJ1-1 12 TRBV10-3
ASSRDRRNTEAF TRBD1 - TRBJ1-1 12 TRBV7-2
ASSFHGRDEAF - many TRBJ1-1 11 TRBV7-9
ASRGDREYEQY TRBD1 - TRBJ2-7 11 TRBV5-6
ASSLDMVTDTQY - many TRBJ2-3 12 TRBV5-1
ASSLESRASGGRRYTQY TRBD2 few TRBJ2-3 17 TRBV11-2
ASSQDSWDTEAF - many TRBJ1-1 12 TRBV12-3/TRBV12-4
ASSLWNSGTYEQY TRBD2 many TRBJ2-7 13 TRBV28